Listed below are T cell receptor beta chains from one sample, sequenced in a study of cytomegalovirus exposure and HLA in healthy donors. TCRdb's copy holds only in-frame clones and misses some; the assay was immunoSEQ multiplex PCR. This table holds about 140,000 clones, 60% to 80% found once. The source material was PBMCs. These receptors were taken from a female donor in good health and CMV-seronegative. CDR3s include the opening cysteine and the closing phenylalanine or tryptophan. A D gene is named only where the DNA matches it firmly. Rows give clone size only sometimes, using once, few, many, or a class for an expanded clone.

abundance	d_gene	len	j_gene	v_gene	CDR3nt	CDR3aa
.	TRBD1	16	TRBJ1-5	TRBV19	TGTGCCAGTAGTATGGGTGGGACAGGGACAGGTCAGCCCCAGCATTTT	CASSMGGTGTGQPQHF
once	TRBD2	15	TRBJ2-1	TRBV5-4	TGTGCCAGCAGCTTGGTGGCGGGAGGGTCGAGGGAGCAGTTCTTC	CASSLVAGGSREQFF
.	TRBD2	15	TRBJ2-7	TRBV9	TGTGCCAGCAGCATTTCAAGCGGGGGCATTCGCGAGCAGTACTTC	CASSISSGGIREQYF
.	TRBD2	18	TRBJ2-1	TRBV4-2	TGTGCCAGCAGCCAAGAAAGTGGGACTAGCGGGGGGGTCAATGAGCAGTTCTTC	CASSQESGTSGGVNEQFF
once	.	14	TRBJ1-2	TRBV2	TGTGCCAGCGAGCGGGGGGGCTTACCCAGGGGCTACACCTTC	CASERGGLPRGYTF
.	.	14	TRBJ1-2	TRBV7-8	TGTGCCAGCAGCTTACGTACAGGGTATCAGGGCTACACCTTC	CASSLRTGYQGYTF
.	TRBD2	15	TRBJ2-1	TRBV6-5	TGTGCCAGCAGTAAGACTAGCGGGGGGGCCAATGAGCAGTTCTTC	CASSKTSGGANEQFF
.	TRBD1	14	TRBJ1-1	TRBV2	TGTGCCAGCAGTAACAGGGGAGTGGGCACTGAAGCTTTCTTT	CASSNRGVGTEAFF
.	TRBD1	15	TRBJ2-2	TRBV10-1	TGCGCCAGCAGTGGGGACAGGGGCGTTCCCGGGGAGCTGTTTTTT	CASSGDRGVPGELFF
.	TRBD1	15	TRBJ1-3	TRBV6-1	TGTGCCAGCAGTGCGGACAGGGGGTCTGGAAACACCATATATTTT	CASSADRGSGNTIYF
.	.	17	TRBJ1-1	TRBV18	TGTGCCAGCTCCCGGACCGGAGGCACCACCTTGAACACTGAAGCTTTCTTT	CASSRTGGTTLNTEAFF
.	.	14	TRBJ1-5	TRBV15	TGTGCCACCAGGGGGACAAATGGCAATCAGCCCCAGCATTTT	CATRGTNGNQPQHF
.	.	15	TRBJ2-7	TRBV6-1	TGTGCCAGCAGCCTCCCACAGGGTTCTTCCTACGAGCAGTACTTC	CASSLPQGSSYEQYF
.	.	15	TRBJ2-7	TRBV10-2	TGCGCCAGCAGTGACACTCTCTTTGGGGCCTGGGAGCAGTACTTC	CASSDTLFGAWEQYF
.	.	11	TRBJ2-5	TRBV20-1	TGCAGTGCTATATTACAAGAGACCCAGTACTTC	CSAILQETQYF
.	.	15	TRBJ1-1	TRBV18	TGTGCCAGCTCACCACAGCAGGATATGAACACTGAAGCTTTCTTT	CASSPQQDMNTEAFF
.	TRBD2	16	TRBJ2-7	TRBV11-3	TGTGCCAGCAGCCCCAGACTAGCGGGGGGAATCTACGAGCAGTACTTC	CASSPRLAGGIYEQYF
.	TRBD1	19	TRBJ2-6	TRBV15	TGTGCCACCAGCAGAGATGACGGACAGGGGATGGCTGGGGCCAACGTCCTGACTTTC	CATSRDDGQGMAGANVLTF
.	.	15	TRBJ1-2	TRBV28	TGTGCCAGCAGGCTAATACAAGGCCCCGGAGGGGGCTACACCTTC	CASRLIQGPGGGYTF
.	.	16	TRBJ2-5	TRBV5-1	TGCGCCAGCAGCTCTGAATCCGGGACCCCCGGGGGGACCCAGTACTTC	CASSSESGTPGGTQYF
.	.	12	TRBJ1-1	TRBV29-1	TGCAGTCTCTCAGAAGTGAACACTGAAGCTTTCTTT	CSLSEVNTEAFF
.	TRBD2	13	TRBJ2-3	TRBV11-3	TGTGCCAGCAGCCGGACTAGCGGAGGTACGCAGTATTTT	CASSRTSGGTQYF
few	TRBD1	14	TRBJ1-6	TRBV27	TGTGCCAGCAGGACAGGGGGTTATAATTCACCCCTCCACTTT	CASRTGGYNSPLHF
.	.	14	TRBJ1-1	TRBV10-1	TGCGCCAGCAGTGAGACGGGAATGAACACTGAAGCTTTCTTT	CASSETGMNTEAFF
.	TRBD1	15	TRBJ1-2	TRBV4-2	TGTGCCAGCAGCCAACTTAGTGACAGGGATTATGGCTACACCTTC	CASSQLSDRDYGYTF
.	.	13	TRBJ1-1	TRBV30	TGTGCCTGGAGTCCTTTGGGGGGCACTGAAGCTTTCTTT	CAWSPLGGTEAFF
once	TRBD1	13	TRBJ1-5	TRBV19	TGTGCCAGTAATGGACAGGCCGCCCAGCCCCAGCATTTT	CASNGQAAQPQHF